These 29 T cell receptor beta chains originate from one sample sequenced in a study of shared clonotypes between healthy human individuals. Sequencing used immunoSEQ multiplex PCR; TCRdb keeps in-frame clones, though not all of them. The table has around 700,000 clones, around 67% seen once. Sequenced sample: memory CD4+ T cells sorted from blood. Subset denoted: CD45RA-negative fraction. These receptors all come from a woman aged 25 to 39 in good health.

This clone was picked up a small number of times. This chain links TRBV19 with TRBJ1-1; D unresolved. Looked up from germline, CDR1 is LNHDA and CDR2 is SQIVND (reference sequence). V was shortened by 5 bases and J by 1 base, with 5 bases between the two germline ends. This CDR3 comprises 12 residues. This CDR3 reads CASSPANTEAFF. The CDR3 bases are TGTGCCAGTAGTCCCGCGAACACTGAAGCTTTCTTT.

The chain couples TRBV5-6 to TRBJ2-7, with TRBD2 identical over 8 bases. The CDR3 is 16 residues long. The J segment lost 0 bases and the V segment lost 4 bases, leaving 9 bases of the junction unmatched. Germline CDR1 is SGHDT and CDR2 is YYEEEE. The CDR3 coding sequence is TGTGCCAGCAGCAGCACCGGGACTAGGAGCTCCTACGAGCAGTACTTC. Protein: CASSSTGTRSSYEQYF.

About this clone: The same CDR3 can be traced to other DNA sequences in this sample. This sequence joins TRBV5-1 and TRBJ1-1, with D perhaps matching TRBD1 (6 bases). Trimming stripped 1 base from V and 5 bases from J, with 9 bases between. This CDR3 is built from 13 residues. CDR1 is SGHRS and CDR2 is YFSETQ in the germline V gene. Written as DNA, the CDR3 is TGCGCCAGCAGCTTGAAAGGGGGAACTGAAGCTTTCTTT. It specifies CASSLKGGTEAFF.

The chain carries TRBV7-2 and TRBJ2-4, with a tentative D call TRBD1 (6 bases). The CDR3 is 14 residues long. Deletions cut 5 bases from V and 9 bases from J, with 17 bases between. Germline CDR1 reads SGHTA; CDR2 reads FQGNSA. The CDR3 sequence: CASSPESTGFIQYF. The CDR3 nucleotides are TGTGCCAGCAGCCCCGAATCTACAGGGTTCATTCAGTACTTC.

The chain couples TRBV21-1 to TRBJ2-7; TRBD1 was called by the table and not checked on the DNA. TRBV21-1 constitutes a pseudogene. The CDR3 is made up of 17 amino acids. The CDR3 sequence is CASSLRGEDNNMCEQYF. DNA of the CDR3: TGTGCCAGCAGCCTTAGGGGCGAGGACAACAACATGTGCGAGCAGTACTTC.

CDR3 sequence: CASSPGTSGTYYEQYF. The CDR3, as DNA: TGCGCCAGCAGCCCCGGGACTAGCGGGACTTACTACGAGCAGTACTTC. The chain is built from TRBV5-1 and TRBJ2-7, with 13 bases that match TRBD2. The germline V gene encodes CDR1 SGHRS and CDR2 YFSETQ. The CDR3 is 16 amino acids. V trimming: 4 bases; J trimming: 3 bases; junction bases outside the gene matches: 7.

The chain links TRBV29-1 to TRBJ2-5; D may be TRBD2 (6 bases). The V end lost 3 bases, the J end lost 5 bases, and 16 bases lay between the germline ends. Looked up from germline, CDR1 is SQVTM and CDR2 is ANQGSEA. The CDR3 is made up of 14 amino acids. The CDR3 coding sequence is TGCAGCGTTGACCGGGACTTACCAGGGGAGACCCAGTACTTC. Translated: CSVDRDLPGETQYF.

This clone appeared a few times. CDR3 nucleotide sequence: TGTGCCAGCAGTCGGGACGTCCTAAGAACAGATACGCAGTATTTT. Amino acid sequence: CASSRDVLRTDTQYF. The gene calls are TRBV2 and TRBJ2-3; D is perhaps TRBD1 or TRBD2 (5 bases each). The V gene lost 5 bases and the J gene lost 3 bases, with 15 bases spanning the gap. The CDR3 length is 15 residues. Germline CDR1 is SNHLY and CDR2 is FYNNEI.

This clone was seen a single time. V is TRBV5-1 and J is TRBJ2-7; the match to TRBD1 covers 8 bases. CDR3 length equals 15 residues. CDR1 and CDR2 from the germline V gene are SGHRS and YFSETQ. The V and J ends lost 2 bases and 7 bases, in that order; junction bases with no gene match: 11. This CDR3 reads CASSFGTGSVGEQYF. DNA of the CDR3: TGCGCCAGCAGCTTCGGGACAGGCTCGGTTGGTGAGCAGTACTTC.

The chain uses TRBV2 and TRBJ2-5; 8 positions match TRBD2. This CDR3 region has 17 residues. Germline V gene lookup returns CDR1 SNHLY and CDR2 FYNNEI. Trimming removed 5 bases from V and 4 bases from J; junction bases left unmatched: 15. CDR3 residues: CASSTDPAGASRETQYF. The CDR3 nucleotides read TGTGCCAGCAGTACAGATCCAGCGGGAGCGAGCAGAGAGACCCAGTACTTC.

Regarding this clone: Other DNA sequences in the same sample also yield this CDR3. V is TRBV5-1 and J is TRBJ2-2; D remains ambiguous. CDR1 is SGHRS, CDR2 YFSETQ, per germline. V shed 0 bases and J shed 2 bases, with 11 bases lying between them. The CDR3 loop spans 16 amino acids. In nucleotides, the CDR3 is TGCGCCAGCAGCTTGGAAGGGCGTCCAAACACCGGGGAGCTGTTTTTT. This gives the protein CASSLEGRPNTGELFF.

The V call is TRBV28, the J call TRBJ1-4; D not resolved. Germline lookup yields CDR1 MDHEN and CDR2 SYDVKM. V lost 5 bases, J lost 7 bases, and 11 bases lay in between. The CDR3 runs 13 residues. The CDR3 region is CASSLDGVEKLFF. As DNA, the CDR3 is TGTGCCAGCAGTCTGGACGGGGTTGAAAAACTGTTTTTT.

CDR3 protein: CASRRDSPDEQYF. In DNA form, the CDR3 reads TGTGCCAGCCGCCGGGACAGCCCTGACGAGCAGTACTTC. This chain uses TRBV2 with TRBJ2-7, with 7 bases fitting TRBD1. With V trimmed by 8 bases and J by 5 bases, 9 bases remained unmatched. Germline CDR1 SNHLY, CDR2 FYNNEI. The CDR3 is made up of 13 amino acids. Based on the CDR3 plus reference TRBV2 and TRBJ2-7, the full variable domain is EPEVTQTPSHQVTQMGQEVILRCVPISNHLYFYWYRQILGQKVEFLVSFYNNEISEKSEIFDDQFSVERPDGSNFTLKIRSTKLEDSAMYFCASRRDSPDEQYFGPGTRLTVT.

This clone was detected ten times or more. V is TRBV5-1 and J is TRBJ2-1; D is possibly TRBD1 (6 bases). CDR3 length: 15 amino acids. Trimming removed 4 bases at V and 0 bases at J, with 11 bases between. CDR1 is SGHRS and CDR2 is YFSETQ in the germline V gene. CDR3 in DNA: TGCGCCAGCAGCAATGACAGGAGCTCCTACAATGAGCAGTTCTTC. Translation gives CASSNDRSSYNEQFF.

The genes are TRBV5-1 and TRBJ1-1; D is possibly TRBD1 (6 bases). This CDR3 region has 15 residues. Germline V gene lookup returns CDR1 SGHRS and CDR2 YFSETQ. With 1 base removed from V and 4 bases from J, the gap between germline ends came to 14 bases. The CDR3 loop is CASSLNTGRSTEAFF. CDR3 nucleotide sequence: TGCGCCAGCAGCTTGAACACAGGGAGAAGCACTGAAGCTTTCTTT.

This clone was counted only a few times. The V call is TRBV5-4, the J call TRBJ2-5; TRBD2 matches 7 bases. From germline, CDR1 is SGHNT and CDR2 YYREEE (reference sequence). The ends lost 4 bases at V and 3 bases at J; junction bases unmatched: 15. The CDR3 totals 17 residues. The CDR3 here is CASSQGSGTRGEETQYF. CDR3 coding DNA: TGTGCCAGCAGCCAAGGTTCCGGGACTCGGGGGGAAGAGACCCAGTACTTC.

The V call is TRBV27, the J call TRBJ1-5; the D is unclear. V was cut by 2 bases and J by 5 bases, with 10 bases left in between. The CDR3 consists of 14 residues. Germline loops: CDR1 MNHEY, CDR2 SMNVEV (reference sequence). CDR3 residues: CASSLGGNHQPQHF. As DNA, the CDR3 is TGTGCCAGCAGTTTAGGAGGGAATCATCAGCCCCAGCATTTT.

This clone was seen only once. As DNA, the CDR3 is TGTGCCAGCTGCGGGGGGAACAGGTCAAATCAGCCCCAGCATTTT. Translation gives CASCGGNRSNQPQHF. The V gene is TRBV9, the J gene TRBJ1-5; possible D gene TRBD1, 5 bases. CDR3 length: 15 amino acids. Trimming left V 7 bases short and J 4 bases short, with 18 bases between. Germline V lookup: CDR1 SGDLS, CDR2 YYNGEE.

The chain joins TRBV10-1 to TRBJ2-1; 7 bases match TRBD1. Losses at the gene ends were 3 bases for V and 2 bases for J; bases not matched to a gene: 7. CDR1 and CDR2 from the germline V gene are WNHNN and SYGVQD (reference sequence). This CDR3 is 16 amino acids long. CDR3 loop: CASSDNRGPPYNEQFF. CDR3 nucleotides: TGCGCCAGCAGTGACAACAGGGGTCCTCCCTACAATGAGCAGTTCTTC.

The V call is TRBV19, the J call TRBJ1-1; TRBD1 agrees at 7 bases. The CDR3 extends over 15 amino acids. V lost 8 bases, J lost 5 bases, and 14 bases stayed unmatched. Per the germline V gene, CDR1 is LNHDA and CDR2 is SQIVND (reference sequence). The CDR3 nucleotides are TGTGCCAGTGGAAAAGGGGACAGAGCTGGGACTGAAGCTTTCTTT. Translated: CASGKGDRAGTEAFF.

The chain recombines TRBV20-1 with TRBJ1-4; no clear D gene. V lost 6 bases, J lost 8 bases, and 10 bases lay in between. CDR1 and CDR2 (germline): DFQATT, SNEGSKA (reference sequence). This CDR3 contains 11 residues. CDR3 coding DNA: TGCAGTGCCACACGGCGGGAAAAACTGTTTTTT. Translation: CSATRREKLFF.

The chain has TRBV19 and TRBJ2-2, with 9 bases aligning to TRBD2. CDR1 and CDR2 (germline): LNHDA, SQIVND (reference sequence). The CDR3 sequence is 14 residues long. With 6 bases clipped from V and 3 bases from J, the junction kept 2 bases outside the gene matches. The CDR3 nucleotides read TGTGCCAGTAGGACTAGCGGATACACCGGGGAGCTGTTTTTT. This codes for CASRTSGYTGELFF.

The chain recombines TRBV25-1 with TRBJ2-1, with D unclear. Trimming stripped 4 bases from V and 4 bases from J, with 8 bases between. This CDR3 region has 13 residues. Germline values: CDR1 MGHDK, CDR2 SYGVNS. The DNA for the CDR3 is TGTGCCAGCAGTGGGGCAGATTACAATGAGCAGTTCTTC. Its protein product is CASSGADYNEQFF. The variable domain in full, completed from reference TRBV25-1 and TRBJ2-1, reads EADIYQTPRYLVIGTGKKITLECSQTMGHDKMYWYQQDPGMELHLIHYSYGVNSTEKGDLSSESTVSRIRTEHFPLTLESARPSHTSQYLCASSGADYNEQFFGPGTRLTVL.

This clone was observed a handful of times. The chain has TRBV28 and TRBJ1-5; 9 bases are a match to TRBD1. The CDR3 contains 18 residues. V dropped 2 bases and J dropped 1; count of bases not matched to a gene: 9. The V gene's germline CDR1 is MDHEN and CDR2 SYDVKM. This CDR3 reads CASSLQGQGRGSNQPQHF. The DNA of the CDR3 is TGTGCCAGCAGTTTACAGGGACAGGGTCGAGGGAGCAATCAGCCCCAGCATTTT.

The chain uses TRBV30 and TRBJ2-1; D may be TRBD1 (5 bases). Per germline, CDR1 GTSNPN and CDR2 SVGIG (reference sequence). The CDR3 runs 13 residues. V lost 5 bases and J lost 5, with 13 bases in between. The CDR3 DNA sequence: TGTGCCTGGGGGGCCGCACCAAACAATGAGCAGTTCTTC. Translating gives CAWGAAPNNEQFF.

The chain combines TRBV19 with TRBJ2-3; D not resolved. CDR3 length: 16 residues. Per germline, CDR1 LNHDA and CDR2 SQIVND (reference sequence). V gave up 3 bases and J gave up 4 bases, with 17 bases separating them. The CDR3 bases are TGTGCCAGTAGTATCGCGGCTAGTAGTATAGCAGATACGCAGTATTTT. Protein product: CASSIAASSIADTQYF. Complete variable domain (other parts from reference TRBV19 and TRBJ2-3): DGGITQSPKYLFRKEGQNVTLSCEQNLNHDAMYWYRQDPGQGLRLIYYSQIVNDFQKGDIAEGYSVSREKKESFPLTVTSAQKNPTAFYLCASSIAASSIADTQYFGPGTRLTVL.

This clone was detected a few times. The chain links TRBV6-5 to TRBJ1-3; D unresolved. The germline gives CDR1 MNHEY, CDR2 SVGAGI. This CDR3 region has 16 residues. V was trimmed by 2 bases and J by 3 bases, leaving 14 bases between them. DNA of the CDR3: TGTGCCAGCAGTTACAGCCCGTCGGGTTTTGGAAACACCATATATTTT. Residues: CASSYSPSGFGNTIYF.

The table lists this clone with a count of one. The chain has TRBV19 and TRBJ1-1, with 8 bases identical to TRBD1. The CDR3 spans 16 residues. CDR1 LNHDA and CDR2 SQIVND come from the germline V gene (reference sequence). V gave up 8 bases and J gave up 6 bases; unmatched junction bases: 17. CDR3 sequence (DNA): TGTGCCAGTCTAAAGGGAAGGACAGGGTCGGGCGCTGAAGCTTTCTTT. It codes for CASLKGRTGSGAEAFF.

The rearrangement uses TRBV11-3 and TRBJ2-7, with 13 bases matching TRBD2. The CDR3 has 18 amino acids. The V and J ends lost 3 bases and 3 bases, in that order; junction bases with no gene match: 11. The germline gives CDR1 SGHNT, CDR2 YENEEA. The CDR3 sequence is CASSLPGLAGRTYYEQYF. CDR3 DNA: TGTGCCAGCAGCTTGCCGGGACTAGCGGGAAGGACCTACTACGAGCAGTACTTC.